One T cell receptor beta chain is described in this entry. Its target is not known. TCRdb analysed the reads with MiXCR anew, one entry per CDR3 protein. The sample has approximately 730,000 distinct CDR3 sequences, just under 30% seen once. The sample belongs to a study of T cell repertoires in cytomegalovirus infection. Study in general: Peptides in the study included HLA-C-restricted and HLA-B-restricted CMV epitopes. Public TCR beta signatures were indicative of both CMV infection and a matching HLA type. The study's findings and limits: The response measured ex vivo was dominated by TCR beta clonotypes (HLA-C-restricted and CMV-specific). Public TCR beta family frequency separated CMV-and-HLA carriers, including in an independent cohort.

Trimming removed 9 bases at V and 3 bases at J, with 8 bases between. The CDR3 runs to 12 residues. The germline V gene has CDR1 SNHLY and CDR2 FYNNEI. The source was cultured CD8+ T cells from PBMCs, collected from culture after CMV antigen stimulation. This chain uses TRBV2 with TRBJ2-2, with D hard to call. The TCR was taken from a human donor in good health (CMV status not recorded). Some clones in this sample may be carry-over from other donors' samples. CDR3 DNA: TGTGCCAGACTTATGGACACCGGGGAGCTGTTTTTT. Its translation: CARLMDTGELFF.